This T cell receptor beta chain was documented in a study of OX40 agonist ivuxolimab in advanced cancers. The germline V gene has CDR1 MNHEY and CDR2 SVGAGI. The germline V and J ends were trimmed by 5 bases and 5 bases, with 15 bases remaining between them. CDR3 size: 14 residues. Clones were read by immunoSEQ multiplex PCR, and TCRdb kept only the in-frame ones, dropping some. The profile shows under 70,000 clones, approximately 86% of them singletons. The chain links TRBV6-5 to TRBJ2-5, with D perhaps TRBD2 (5 bases). This specimen was CD4+ or CD8+ T cells sorted from blood, taken in a trial of the OX40 agonist ivuxolimab. The receptor's source is an adult with an advanced solid tumor such as melanoma, head and neck, liver or kidney cancer. The CDR3 protein is CASSTGGPRETQYF. CDR3 bases: TGTGCCAGCAGTACCGGAGGCCCCCGGGAGACCCAGTACTTC.